This T cell receptor (beta chain) was captured by sequencing in a study of cytomegalovirus exposure and HLA in healthy donors. Primers included in the PCR were 60 Vbeta and 13 Jbeta primers. TCRdb's table, derived via immunoSEQ multiplex PCR, lists solely in-frame clones and lacks some. The data contain roughly 150,000 clones, roughly 82% of them singletons. The material sequenced was PBMCs. The receptor was isolated from a girl aged 5-17 years in good health and CMV-seropositive.

The CDR3 DNA reads TGTGCCAGCAGCTTCACAGTTGGCACTGAAGCTTTCTTT. It is translated as CASSFTVGTEAFF. The chain employs TRBV7-8 and TRBJ1-1; D is undetermined. The CDR3 spans 13 residues. The V end was cut by 3 bases, the J end by 4 bases, with 9 bases between. The germline V gene encodes CDR1 SGHVS and CDR2 FQNEAQ.